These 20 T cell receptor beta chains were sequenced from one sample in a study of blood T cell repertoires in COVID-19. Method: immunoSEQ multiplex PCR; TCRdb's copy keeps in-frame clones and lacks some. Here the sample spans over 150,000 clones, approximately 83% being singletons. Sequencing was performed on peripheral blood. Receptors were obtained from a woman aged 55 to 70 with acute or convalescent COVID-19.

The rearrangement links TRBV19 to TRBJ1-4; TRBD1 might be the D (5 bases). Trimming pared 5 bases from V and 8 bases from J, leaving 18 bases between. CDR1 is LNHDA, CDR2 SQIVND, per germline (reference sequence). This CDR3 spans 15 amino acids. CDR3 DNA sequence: TGTGCCAGTAGTTTGGGGGACCGCCGGGGGGAAAAACTGTTTTTT. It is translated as CASSLGDRRGEKLFF.

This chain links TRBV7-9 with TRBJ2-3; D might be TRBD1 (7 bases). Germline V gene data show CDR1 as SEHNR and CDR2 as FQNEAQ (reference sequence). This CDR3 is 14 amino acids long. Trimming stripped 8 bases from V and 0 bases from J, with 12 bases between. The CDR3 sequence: CASLAGGSTDTQYF. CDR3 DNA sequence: TGTGCCAGCCTTGCAGGGGGGAGCACAGATACGCAGTATTTT.

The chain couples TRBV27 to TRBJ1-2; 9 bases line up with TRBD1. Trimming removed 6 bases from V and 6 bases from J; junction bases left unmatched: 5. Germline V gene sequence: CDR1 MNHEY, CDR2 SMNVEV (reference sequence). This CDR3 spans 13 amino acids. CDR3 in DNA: TGTGCCAGCAGGATCACAGGGGGCGATGGCTACACCTTC. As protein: CASRITGGDGYTF.

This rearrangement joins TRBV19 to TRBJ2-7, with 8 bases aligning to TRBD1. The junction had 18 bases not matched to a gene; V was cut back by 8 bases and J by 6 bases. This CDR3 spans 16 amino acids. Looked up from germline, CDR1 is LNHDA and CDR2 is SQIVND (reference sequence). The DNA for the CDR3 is TGTGCCAGTTCTTCGGACAGGGACTCCCTGGGTTGCGAGCAGTACGTC. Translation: CASSSDRDSLGCEQYV.

The CDR3 DNA reads as TGTGCCTGGTGCCCCCCAGGGCCTGGTGGGGAGACCCAGTACTTC. Translating gives CAWCPPGPGGETQYF. The chain joins TRBV30 to TRBJ2-5; TRBD1 is a possible D gene (5 bases). There are 15 residues in the CDR3. V was pared by 5 bases and J by 5 bases, with 21 bases between. In germline, CDR1 is GTSNPN, CDR2 SVGIG (reference sequence).

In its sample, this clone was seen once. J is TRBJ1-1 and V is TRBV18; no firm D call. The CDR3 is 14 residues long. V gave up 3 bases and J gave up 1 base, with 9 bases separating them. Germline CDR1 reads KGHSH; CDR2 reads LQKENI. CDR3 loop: CASSPTAGNTEAFF. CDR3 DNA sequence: TGTGCCAGCTCACCGACGGCAGGGAACACTGAAGCTTTCTTT.

The CDR3 DNA follows: TGCAGTGCTAGCCTGGAGACCCAGTACTTC. This gives the protein CSASLETQYF. The chain joins TRBV20-1 to TRBJ2-5, with D hard to call. The germline CDR1 and CDR2 sequences are DFQATT and SNEGSKA (reference sequence). The CDR3 loop spans 10 amino acids. Trimming left V 3 bases short and J 5 bases short, with 4 bases between.

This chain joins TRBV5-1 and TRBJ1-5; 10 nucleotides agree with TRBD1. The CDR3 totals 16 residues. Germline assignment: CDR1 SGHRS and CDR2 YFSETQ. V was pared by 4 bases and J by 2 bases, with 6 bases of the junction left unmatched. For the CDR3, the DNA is TGCGCCAGCAGCCCTGGTGGGACAGGGGGCAATCAGCCCCAGCATTTT. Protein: CASSPGGTGGNQPQHF.

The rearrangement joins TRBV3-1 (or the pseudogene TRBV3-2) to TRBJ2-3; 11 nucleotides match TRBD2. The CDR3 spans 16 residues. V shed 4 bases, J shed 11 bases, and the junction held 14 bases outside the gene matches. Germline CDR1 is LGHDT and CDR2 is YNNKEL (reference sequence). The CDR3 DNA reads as TGTGCCAGCAGCCCCCTGGGACTAGCGGTTTTGGGTGGGCAGTATTTT. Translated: CASSPLGLAVLGGQYF.

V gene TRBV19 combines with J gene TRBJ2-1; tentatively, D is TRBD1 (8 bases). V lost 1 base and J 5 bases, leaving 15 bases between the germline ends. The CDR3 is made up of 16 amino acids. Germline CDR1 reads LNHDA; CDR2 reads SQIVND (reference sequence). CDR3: CASSIAWTGRDNEQFF. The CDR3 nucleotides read TGTGCCAGTAGTATAGCCTGGACAGGGAGGGACAATGAGCAGTTCTTC.

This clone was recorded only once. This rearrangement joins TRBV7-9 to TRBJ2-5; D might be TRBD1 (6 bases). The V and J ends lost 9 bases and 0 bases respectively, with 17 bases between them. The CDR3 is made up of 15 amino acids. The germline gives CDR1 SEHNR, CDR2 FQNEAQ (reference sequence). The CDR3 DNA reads TGTGCCAGTGGAAACCGTACAGGGAACCAAGAGACCCAGTACTTC. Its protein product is CASGNRTGNQETQYF.

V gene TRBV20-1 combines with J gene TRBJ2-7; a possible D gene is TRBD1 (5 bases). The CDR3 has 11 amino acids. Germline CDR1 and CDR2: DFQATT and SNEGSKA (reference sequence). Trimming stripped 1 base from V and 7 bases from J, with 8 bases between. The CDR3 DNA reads TGCAGTGCTAGAGGGAAGGGGGAGCAGTACTTC. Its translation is CSARGKGEQYF.

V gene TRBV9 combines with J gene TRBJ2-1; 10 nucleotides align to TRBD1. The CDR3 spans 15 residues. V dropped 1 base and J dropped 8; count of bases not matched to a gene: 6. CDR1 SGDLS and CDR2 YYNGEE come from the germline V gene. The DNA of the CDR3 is TGTGCCAGCAGCGTATCGGGACAGGGGTTGTATGAGCAGTTCTTC. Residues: CASSVSGQGLYEQFF.

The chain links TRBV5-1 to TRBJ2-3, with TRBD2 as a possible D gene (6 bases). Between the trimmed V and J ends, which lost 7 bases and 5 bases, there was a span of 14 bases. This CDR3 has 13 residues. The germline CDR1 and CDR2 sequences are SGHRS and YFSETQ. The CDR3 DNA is TGCGCCAGCTCCCCGGGGGTAGAAGATACGCAGTATTTT. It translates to CASSPGVEDTQYF.

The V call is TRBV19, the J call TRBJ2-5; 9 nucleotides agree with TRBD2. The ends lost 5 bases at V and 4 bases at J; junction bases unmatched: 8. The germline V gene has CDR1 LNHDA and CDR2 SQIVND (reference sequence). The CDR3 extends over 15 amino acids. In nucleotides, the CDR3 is TGTGCCAGTAGTCCCTGGACTAGCGAGGGAGAGACCCAGTACTTC. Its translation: CASSPWTSEGETQYF.

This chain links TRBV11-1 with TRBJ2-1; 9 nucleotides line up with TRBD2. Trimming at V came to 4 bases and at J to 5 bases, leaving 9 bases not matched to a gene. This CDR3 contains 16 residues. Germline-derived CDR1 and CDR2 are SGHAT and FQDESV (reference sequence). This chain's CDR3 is CASSYGGTSLNNEQFF. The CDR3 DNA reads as TGTGCCAGCAGCTACGGTGGGACTAGCCTCAACAATGAGCAGTTCTTC. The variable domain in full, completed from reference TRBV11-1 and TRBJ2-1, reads EAEVAQSPRYKITEKSQAVAFWCDPISGHATLYWYRQILGQGPELLVQFQDESVVDDSQLPKDRFSAERLKGVDSTLKIQPAELGDSAMYLCASSYGGTSLNNEQFFGPGTRLTVL.

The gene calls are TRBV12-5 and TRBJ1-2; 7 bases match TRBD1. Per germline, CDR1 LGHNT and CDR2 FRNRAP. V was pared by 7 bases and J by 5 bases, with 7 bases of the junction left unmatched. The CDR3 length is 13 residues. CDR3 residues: CASARDSQYGYTF. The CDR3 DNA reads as TGTGCTAGTGCCCGGGACAGTCAATATGGCTACACCTTC.

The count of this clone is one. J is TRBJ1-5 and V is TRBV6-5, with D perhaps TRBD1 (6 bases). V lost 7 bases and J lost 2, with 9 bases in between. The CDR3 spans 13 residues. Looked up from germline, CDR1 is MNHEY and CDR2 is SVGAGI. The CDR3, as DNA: TGTGCCAGCAACAGGGTCGGCAATCAGCCCCAGCATTTT. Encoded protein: CASNRVGNQPQHF.

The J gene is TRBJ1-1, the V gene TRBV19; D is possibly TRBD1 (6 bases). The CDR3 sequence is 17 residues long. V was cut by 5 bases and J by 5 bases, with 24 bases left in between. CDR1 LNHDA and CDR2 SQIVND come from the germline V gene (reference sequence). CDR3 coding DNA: TGTGCCAGTAGTCCCTATCGGCCAGGGGTGCTGGGGACTGAAGCTTTCTTT. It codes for CASSPYRPGVLGTEAFF.

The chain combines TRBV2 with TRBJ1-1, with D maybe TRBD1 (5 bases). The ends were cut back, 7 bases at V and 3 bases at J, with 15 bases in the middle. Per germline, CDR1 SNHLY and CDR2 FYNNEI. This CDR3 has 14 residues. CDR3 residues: CASNRAGFDTEAFF. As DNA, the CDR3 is TGTGCCAGCAACCGGGCAGGGTTTGACACTGAAGCTTTCTTT.